The clone carrying this T cell receptor (beta chain) was seen repeatedly, ten times or more. What it binds is unknown. The CDR3 totals 14 residues. CDR1 is MDHEN and CDR2 is SYDVKM in the germline V gene. V was pared by 6 bases and J by 2 bases, with 6 bases of the junction left unmatched. In making diagnoses, clinical symptoms, serum thyroxine and TRAb, thyroid ultrasound and orbital computed tomography were all used. These data come from a study of T cells in Graves' hyperthyroidism and ophthalmopathy. Overall study findings and caveats: Blood also contained most expanded thyroid clonotypes above 0.001.

It was RNA transcripts that yielded the amplified TCR beta CDR3 regions. Primed by the HTBI set, a first-round RT-PCR was run on the TCR CDR3. MiXCR, run by TCRdb on the multiplex PCR reads, gives a single entry per CDR3 protein. The sample lists 530,000 or so distinct CDR3 sequences, 17% seen once, with roughly 15% in the top ten. The sequencing sample was made of blood. The V call is TRBV28, the J call TRBJ1-1, with 7 bases identical to TRBD1. The receptor's source is a woman younger than 35 with Graves' ophthalmopathy. The CDR3 DNA is TGTGCCAGCAGCCTGGGACAGATAAACACTGAAGCTTTCTTT. This encodes CASSLGQINTEAFF.